Following are 16 T cell receptor beta chains from one sample sequenced in a study of cytomegalovirus exposure and HLA in healthy donors. The method was immunoSEQ multiplex PCR; TCRdb's version includes in-frame clones alone and lacks a portion of them. The sample lists tens of thousands of clones, more than 85% seen once, with under 5.5% in the top ten. Input material: PBMCs. These receptors all stem from a man between 18 and 35 years old in good health and CMV-seropositive.

The chain employs TRBV10-3 and TRBJ2-1; 9 nucleotides line up with TRBD2. Trimming took 3 bases from V and 4 from J; bases not matched to a gene: 4. Germline CDR1 is ENHRY and CDR2 is SYGVKD. The CDR3 sequence is 15 residues long. CDR3 coding DNA: TGTGCCATCAGTGAAGCGCGGGAGGGATACAATGAGCAGTTCTTC. Its protein product is CAISEAREGYNEQFF.

The genes are TRBV19 and TRBJ2-5; a possible D gene is TRBD2 (6 bases). CDR3 length: 15 amino acids. Trimming left V 4 bases short and J 5 bases short, with 17 bases between. Germline CDR1 is LNHDA and CDR2 is SQIVND (reference sequence). The CDR3 loop reads CASSKEGTFGETQYF. CDR3 nucleotide sequence: TGTGCCAGTAGTAAAGAGGGGACTTTCGGGGAGACCCAGTACTTC.

V is TRBV2 and J is TRBJ2-1; the D is unclear. V was pared by 6 bases and J by 11 bases, with 8 bases between. The CDR3 has 10 amino acids. Germline CDR1 reads SNHLY; CDR2 reads FYNNEI. CDR3 protein: CASRREKQFF. For the CDR3, the DNA is TGTGCCAGCAGAAGAGAGAAGCAGTTCTTC.

This rearrangement joins TRBV4-1 to TRBJ2-7, with 8 bases fitting TRBD1. From germline, CDR1 is MGHRA and CDR2 YSYEKL. The CDR3 sequence is 14 residues long. Trimming cost V 6 bases and J 3 bases; bases outside gene matches: 7. The DNA of the CDR3 is TGCGCCAGCAGTCCAATTGGGACAGGCTACGAGCAGTACTTC. As protein: CASSPIGTGYEQYF.

The CDR3 loop is CASSTGQIREKLFF. CDR3 sequence (DNA): TGTGCCAGCAGTACGGGACAGATTAGGGAAAAACTGTTTTTT. The V call is TRBV28, the J call TRBJ1-4; 7 nucleotides agree with TRBD1. Trimming at V came to 5 bases and at J to 8 bases, leaving 8 bases not matched to a gene. This CDR3 is 14 amino acids long. Looked up from germline, CDR1 is MDHEN and CDR2 is SYDVKM.

This chain connects TRBV6-6 to TRBJ1-2; TRBD1 matches at 9 bases. Germline lookup yields CDR1 MNHNY and CDR2 SVGAGI (reference sequence). There are 12 residues in the CDR3. J lost 6 bases, V lost 7 bases, and 3 bases had no gene match. CDR3 amino acids: CASIQGADGYTF. The CDR3 bases are TGTGCCAGCATACAGGGGGCGGATGGCTACACCTTC.

By sample fraction, this clone is medium-sized. The chain links TRBV27 to TRBJ2-1; 12 bases are a match to TRBD2. Trimming took 8 bases from V and 8 from J; bases not matched to a gene: 10. Germline V gene lookup returns CDR1 MNHEY and CDR2 SMNVEV (reference sequence). This CDR3 is 15 amino acids long. CDR3 sequence (DNA): TGTGCCAGCGGAGGACTAGCGGGAATTAGGGATGAGCAGTTCTTC. It specifies CASGGLAGIRDEQFF.

The V gene is TRBV5-1, the J gene TRBJ1-2; 8 nucleotides line up with TRBD1. V was clipped by 0 bases and J by 2 bases; unmatched bases: 0. CDR1 and CDR2 from the germline V gene are SGHRS and YFSETQ. The CDR3 loop spans 14 amino acids. The CDR3 region has the DNA TGCGCCAGCAGCTTGGGACAGGGGAACTATGGCTACACCTTC. Translated: CASSLGQGNYGYTF.

This chain connects TRBV29-1 to TRBJ1-2; D unclear. The V end was cut by 2 bases, the J end by 8 bases, with 6 bases between. The CDR3 is 10 amino acids. The germline gives CDR1 SQVTM, CDR2 ANQGSEA. The CDR3 nucleotides are TGCAGCGTTGAATCGGGGGGCTACACCTTC. Amino acid sequence: CSVESGGYTF. Looking up the rest from reference TRBV29-1 and TRBJ1-2 gives the full variable domain: SAVISQKPSRDICQRGTSLTIQCQVDSQVTMMFWYRQQPGQSLTLIATANQGSEATYESGFVIDKFPISRPNLTFSTLTVSNMSPEDSSIYLCSVESGGYTFGSGTRLTVV.

The genes are TRBV28 and TRBJ1-2; possibly TRBD1 for D (5 bases). The CDR3 has 13 residues. The germline CDR1 and CDR2 sequences are MDHEN and SYDVKM. The V end was cut by 2 bases, the J end by 6 bases, with 10 bases between. The CDR3 loop is CASSLPSGNGYTF. The CDR3, as DNA: TGTGCCAGCAGTTTACCGTCAGGGAATGGCTACACCTTC.

The CDR3 coding sequence is TGTGCCAGTAGTACCACAGCACGCGAGCAGTACTTC. Translation gives CASSTTAREQYF. The rearrangement uses TRBV19 and TRBJ2-7; no clear D gene. Germline V gene lookup returns CDR1 LNHDA and CDR2 SQIVND (reference sequence). The CDR3 length is 12 residues. V was trimmed by 4 bases and J by 6 bases, leaving 10 bases between them.

The chain has TRBV4-1 and TRBJ1-4; 11 nucleotides agree with TRBD1. The CDR3 runs to 16 residues. Germline V gene data show CDR1 as MGHRA and CDR2 as YSYEKL. Trimming cost V 8 bases and J 7 bases; bases outside gene matches: 12. The CDR3 region is CASGSRDRGNGEKLFF. CDR3 coding DNA: TGCGCCAGCGGTTCCCGGGACAGGGGGAATGGTGAAAAACTGTTTTTT.

This clone was picked up a small number of times. The V call is TRBV5-6, the J call TRBJ2-7; TRBD1 is a possible D gene (6 bases). From germline, CDR1 is SGHDT and CDR2 YYEEEE. This CDR3 contains 14 residues. The V end lost 6 bases, the J end lost 6 bases, and 19 bases lay between the germline ends. CDR3 region: CASIPLGEGGEQYF. For the CDR3, the DNA is TGTGCCAGCATCCCACTGGGGGAAGGGGGCGAGCAGTACTTC.

The CDR3 nucleotides read TGTGCCAGCAGTTTTGGTCCTTCCCCAGGGACCCAGTACTTC. As protein: CASSFGPSPGTQYF. The gene calls are TRBV28 and TRBJ2-5; no clear D. V was trimmed by 3 bases and J by 7 bases, leaving 15 bases between them. Germline-derived CDR1 and CDR2 are MDHEN and SYDVKM. The CDR3 totals 14 residues.

The chain uses TRBV6-1 and TRBJ1-1; D not certain. The germline gives CDR1 MNHNS, CDR2 SASEGT. The CDR3 is 13 residues long. V was clipped by 4 bases and J by 1 base, with 7 bases between them. CDR3 region: CASSVRGNTEAFF. The CDR3 DNA reads TGTGCCAGCAGTGTACGGGGGAACACTGAAGCTTTCTTT.

This chain connects TRBV5-8 to TRBJ1-5; D possibly corresponds to TRBD1 (5 bases). CDR3 length: 15 residues. The V end was cut by 4 bases, the J end by 0 bases, with 11 bases between. CDR1 and CDR2 (germline): SGHTS, YDEGEE. The CDR3 coding sequence is TGTGCCAGCAGCACGGGACTTTATAGCAATCAGCCCCAGCATTTT. Its protein product is CASSTGLYSNQPQHF.